Following are 24 T cell receptor beta chains from one sample sequenced in a study of shared clonotypes between healthy human individuals (dated by TCRdb to about 2020). The library was produced with the immunoSEQ multiplex PCR assay. This immuneACCESS table, as held by TCRdb, lists in-frame sequences with V and J called but not all clones. Of the missing ones, under half trace to an unresolved V gene in checked studies; the others have no known cause. This sample has about 450,000 clones in its table, and about 76% of those were observed once. Of the sample, about 13% is held by the ten largest clones. Sequenced material: PBMCs. The receptors here all came from a woman in her 40s in good health. Some clones in this sample may be carry-over from other donors' samples.

V is TRBV15 and J is TRBJ2-7, with 7 bases matching TRBD2. CDR1 and CDR2 (germline): LNHNV, YYDKDF (reference sequence). The V segment lost 5 bases and the J segment 5 bases; nucleotides outside the gene matches: 6. The CDR3 contains 13 residues. CDR3 sequence (DNA): TGTGCCACCAGCTTCCGTCGGGGGGACGAGCAGTACTTC. Translating it yields CATSFRRGDEQYF.

The chain carries TRBV28 and TRBJ2-3; 8 bases match TRBD2. J gave up 5 bases and V 5 bases, and 9 bases lay outside the gene matches. The CDR3 has 15 residues. CDR1 is MDHEN, CDR2 SYDVKM, per germline. CDR3 bases: TGTGCCAGCAGTGCCCCCGGACTAGCAGTAGATACGCAGTATTTT. It translates to CASSAPGLAVDTQYF.

This chain links TRBV11-2 with TRBJ1-3; 10 bases fit TRBD1. CDR1 and CDR2 from the germline V gene are SGHAT and FQNNGV. This CDR3 contains 19 residues. The trim removed 1 base at V and 0 bases at J, leaving 9 bases unmatched. The CDR3 bases are TGTGCCAGCAGCTTAGGGAGGGACAGGGGCAATATCTCTGGAAACACCATATATTTT. Translated: CASSLGRDRGNISGNTIYF.

This clone has a single count. This chain connects TRBV18 to TRBJ2-7, with D unresolved. The CDR3 loop spans 12 amino acids. Germline V gene data show CDR1 as KGHSH and CDR2 as LQKENI. V lost 4 bases, J lost 1 base, and 5 bases lay in between. The CDR3 coding sequence is TGTGCCAGCTCACTTGGTTCCTACGAGCAGTACTTC. It translates to CASSLGSYEQYF.

J is TRBJ2-7 and V is TRBV7-9; D is tentatively TRBD1 or TRBD2 (7 bases each). Germline V lookup: CDR1 SEHNR, CDR2 FQNEAQ (reference sequence). The CDR3 is 13 residues long. Trimming cost V 6 bases and J 7 bases, with 16 bases left between them. The CDR3 loop is CASSYTGEGEQYF. CDR3 sequence (DNA): TGTGCCAGCAGTTATACAGGGGAGGGTGAGCAGTACTTC.

The J gene is TRBJ2-2, the V gene TRBV19; D possibly matches TRBD1 or TRBD2 (5 bases each). This CDR3 comprises 15 residues. V dropped 3 bases and J dropped 7 bases, with 15 bases sitting between them. The germline V gene has CDR1 LNHDA and CDR2 SQIVND (reference sequence). CDR3 bases: TGTGCCAGTAGTATGAGGGTCGGGGCAGGCGGGGAGCTGTTTTTT. Amino acids: CASSMRVGAGGELFF.

V usage is TRBV5-1 and J usage is TRBJ2-1; 14 bases are a match to TRBD2. The CDR3 runs to 17 residues. The germline gives CDR1 SGHRS, CDR2 YFSETQ. Germline trimming cut 4 bases from V and 6 bases from J; bases unmatched to any gene: 9. CDR3 sequence (DNA): TGCGCCAGCAGCATAAGACTAGCGGGAGGGAGATCCAATGAGCAGTTCTTC. Its protein is CASSIRLAGGRSNEQFF.

The chain links TRBV9 to TRBJ2-1; 7 positions agree with TRBD1. This CDR3 is 15 amino acids long. Germline trimming cut 4 bases from V and 6 bases from J; bases unmatched to any gene: 10. Germline CDR1 is SGDLS and CDR2 is YYNGEE. The CDR3 nucleotides are TGTGCCAGCAGCCCCAGGACAGGTCGGGGCAATGAGCAGTTCTTC. It is translated as CASSPRTGRGNEQFF.

The chain recombines TRBV4-2 with TRBJ1-2, with a tentative D call TRBD1 (5 bases). Germline-derived CDR1 and CDR2 are LGHNA and YNFKEQ. Trimming removed 4 bases from V and 8 bases from J, with 20 bases in between. The CDR3 consists of 15 residues. CDR3 sequence (DNA): TGTGCCAGCAGCCCGGGACGCACTCAGCCCTCCGGCTACACCTTC. Encoded protein: CASSPGRTQPSGYTF.

The chain joins TRBV4-1 to TRBJ2-4; perhaps TRBD1 as D (5 bases). This CDR3 region has 11 residues. Germline V lookup: CDR1 MGHRA, CDR2 YSYEKL. Trimming left V 1 base short and J 13 bases short, with 8 bases between. This CDR3 is CASSQGWTQYF. The CDR3 DNA reads TGCGCCAGCAGCCAAGGCTGGACACAGTACTTC.

Note on this clone: One end of the junction varies from germline; a read error may be responsible. The chain employs TRBV30 and TRBJ2-7; D may be TRBD1 (6 bases). The germline gives CDR1 GTSNPN, CDR2 SVGIG (reference sequence). This CDR3 spans 13 amino acids. The CDR3 DNA sequence: TGTTCCTGGAGCCGGGACACCCCCTACGAGCAGTACTTC. Amino acid sequence: CSWSRDTPYEQYF.

CDR3 nucleotides: TGTGCCAGCAGCTCACAACAGGTCACCGGGGAGCTGTTTTTT. Translated, it gives CASSSQQVTGELFF. The rearrangement uses TRBV11-3 and TRBJ2-2, with D perhaps matching TRBD1 (5 bases). There are 14 residues in the CDR3. Trimming took 4 bases from V and 4 from J, leaving 10 bases between them. CDR1 is SGHNT, CDR2 YENEEA, per germline.

This CDR3 reads CSARVEGEQFF. DNA of the CDR3: TGCAGTGCTAGGGTGGAGGGCGAGCAGTTCTTC. The gene calls are TRBV20-1 and TRBJ2-1; D is perhaps TRBD2 (6 bases). The germline CDR1 and CDR2 sequences are DFQATT and SNEGSKA (reference sequence). V gave up 3 bases and J gave up 10 bases, with 10 bases separating them. This CDR3 contains 11 residues.

The chain joins TRBV15 to TRBJ2-7; the D is unclear. Trimming cost V 3 bases and J 2 bases, with 8 bases left between them. Germline CDR1 and CDR2: LNHNV and YYDKDF (reference sequence). The CDR3 is made up of 13 amino acids. This CDR3 is CATSRDRTYEQYF. DNA for the CDR3: TGTGCCACCAGCAGGGACCGAACCTACGAGCAGTACTTC.

V gene TRBV6-5 combines with J gene TRBJ2-1; 11 bases map to TRBD2. Germline CDR1 reads MNHEY; CDR2 reads SVGAGI. V shed 6 bases, J shed 9 bases, and the junction held 10 bases outside the gene matches. The CDR3 runs 15 residues. CDR3 protein: CASSDGTSGAVEQFF. CDR3 DNA sequence: TGTGCCAGCAGCGATGGGACTAGCGGTGCAGTTGAGCAGTTCTTC.

The J gene is TRBJ2-5, the V gene TRBV28, with no clear D. Germline CDR1 and CDR2: MDHEN and SYDVKM. This CDR3 has 12 amino acids. Between the trimmed V and J ends, which lost 7 bases and 3 bases, there was a span of 9 bases. The CDR3 sequence: CASNPGEETQYF. For the CDR3, the DNA is TGTGCCAGCAACCCTGGGGAAGAGACCCAGTACTTC.

This clone occurred many times. The chain couples TRBV30 to TRBJ1-1; D remains unclear. Germline values: CDR1 GTSNPN, CDR2 SVGIG (reference sequence). CDR3 length: 14 amino acids. Trimming stripped 1 base from V and 1 base from J, with 10 bases between. The CDR3 here is CAWSAWGRNTEAFF. In nucleotides, the CDR3 is TGTGCCTGGAGTGCTTGGGGAAGGAACACTGAAGCTTTCTTT.

This clone showed up just a few times. V and J are TRBV5-4 and TRBJ2-3; either TRBD1 or TRBD2 may supply D (5 bases each). The CDR3 loop spans 16 amino acids. Trimming stripped 5 bases from V and 4 bases from J, with 20 bases between. The germline V gene encodes CDR1 SGHNT and CDR2 YYREEE (reference sequence). CDR3 nucleotides: TGTGCCAGCAGGTCGGGACCCCCGGGGCGTGCAGATACGCAGTATTTT. Amino acids: CASRSGPPGRADTQYF.

The chain employs TRBV11-2 and TRBJ2-5; tentatively, D is TRBD2 (5 bases). V was pared by 6 bases and J by 7 bases, with 9 bases between. The CDR3 totals 11 residues. CDR1 SGHAT and CDR2 FQNNGV come from the germline V gene. CDR3: CASREGVTQYF. The CDR3 nucleotides are TGTGCCAGCAGAGAGGGAGTGACCCAGTACTTC.

The gene calls are TRBV28 and TRBJ1-2; unclear D gene. V was trimmed by 2 bases and J by 7 bases, leaving 14 bases between them. The CDR3 covers 14 residues. The germline V gene encodes CDR1 MDHEN and CDR2 SYDVKM. The DNA for the CDR3 is TGTGCCAGCAGTTTAACGCGGGTATCGGGTGGCTACACCTTC. Translating it yields CASSLTRVSGGYTF.

This clone was counted a few times. The J gene is TRBJ2-2, the V gene TRBV7-3; no definite D call. CDR3 length equals 13 residues. V shed 0 bases and J shed 7 bases, with 6 bases lying between them. The germline V gene has CDR1 SGHTA and CDR2 FQGTGA. The CDR3 spells CASSLTVGGELFF. CDR3 DNA sequence: TGTGCCAGCAGCTTAACGGTCGGCGGGGAGCTGTTTTTT.

This chain connects TRBV29-1 to TRBJ1-2; D not certain. This CDR3 contains 14 residues. Looked up from germline, CDR1 is SQVTM and CDR2 is ANQGSEA. V lost 7 bases and J lost 3, with 18 bases in between. The CDR3: CSAPRGAGDYGYTF. DNA of the CDR3: TGCAGCGCCCCCCGGGGTGCGGGTGACTATGGCTACACCTTC.

The chain recombines TRBV19 with TRBJ2-3; perhaps TRBD1 as D (6 bases). The CDR3 has 15 residues. Germline CDR1 LNHDA, CDR2 SQIVND (reference sequence). Trimming cost V 6 bases and J 6 bases, with 19 bases left between them. CDR3 residues: CASSDRDNRVDTQYF. CDR3 sequence (DNA): TGTGCCAGTAGCGACCGGGACAACAGGGTGGATACGCAGTATTTT.

This clone appeared a single time. The chain couples TRBV7-2 to TRBJ2-4; 13 bases agree with TRBD2. J was trimmed by 11 bases and V by 5 bases; bases with no gene match: 12. The germline gives CDR1 SGHTA, CDR2 FQGNSA. CDR3 length: 16 amino acids. CDR3 DNA sequence: TGTGCCAGCAGCCGCGGACTAGCGGGAGAGGGTGGGGTTCAGTACTTC. Protein product: CASSRGLAGEGGVQYF.